These T cell receptor beta chains were read from a single sample in a study of T cells in Graves' hyperthyroidism and ophthalmopathy. In TCRdb, the multiplex PCR reads were re-called with MiXCR into one record per CDR3 protein. This sample has hundreds of thousands of distinct CDR3 sequences, with around 20% found just once. Sequenced sample: blood. These receptors came from a man aged 30-40 years with Graves' ophthalmopathy. CDR3s include the opening cysteine and the closing phenylalanine or tryptophan.

j_gene | v_gene | CDR3aa
TRBJ1-1 | TRBV7-9 | CASSLSTGTAQAFF
TRBJ1-5 | TRBV19 | CASSGTGNQPQHF
TRBJ1-5 | TRBV6-9 | CASSYSNPGQGTQPQHF
TRBJ1-2 | TRBV3-1 | CASSPAGLGYTF
TRBJ2-4 | TRBV3-1 | CASSWARGVKNIQYF
TRBJ1-1 | TRBV27 | CASSSRGQLNTEAFF
TRBJ2-7 | TRBV4-2 | CASSQDWPGGYEQYF
TRBJ1-1 | TRBV18 | CASSPPGKQILPSSTNTEAFF
TRBJ2-1 | TRBV20-1 | CSARGGTSGKSSYNEQFF
TRBJ2-5 | TRBV11-1 | CASSLSAGYTQETQYF
TRBJ1-1 | TRBV7-2 | CASSLGWGKNTEAFF
TRBJ1-1 | TRBV9 | CASSLRGWDTEAFF
TRBJ2-1 | TRBV7-3 | CASSLTTVGEQFF
TRBJ2-5 | TRBV5-1 | CASSFTVAGEQETQYF
TRBJ2-7 | TRBV30 | CAWRDTYEQYF
TRBJ1-4 | TRBV28 | CASSSGTGAEKLFF
TRBJ2-7 | TRBV7-2 | CASSPGGGPLSEQYF
TRBJ2-7 | TRBV11-2 | CASSFPSTGSTYEQYF
TRBJ2-1 | TRBV7-8 | CASSQSRLEQFF
TRBJ2-7 | TRBV20-1 | CSARGAGDTYYEQYF
TRBJ1-1 | TRBV3-1 | CASSQAQLGAFF
TRBJ2-3 | TRBV12-3/TRBV12-4 | CASSEVGSTDTQCF
TRBJ2-7 | TRBV24-1 | CATSDLLAGSSYEQYF
TRBJ2-4 | TRBV27 | CASSSSRQGRNIQYF
TRBJ2-1 | TRBV6-2/TRBV6-3 | CASGYNPAGSSYNEQFF
TRBJ2-5 | TRBV3-1 | CASSQEREGVGIETQYF
TRBJ2-5 | TRBV6-1 | CASTGTGGETQYF
TRBJ2-5 | TRBV6-5 | CASSYSKWREEETQYF
TRBJ2-1 | TRBV6-2/TRBV6-3 | CASSRAGGWLNEQFF
TRBJ2-2 | TRBV28 | CASSSGAGRAGELFF
TRBJ2-1 | TRBV5-1 | CASSYPTGNSEQFF
TRBJ2-5 | TRBV29-1 | CSVEDLGRERGETQYF
TRBJ2-2 | TRBV28 | CASSLLGDTGELFF
TRBJ2-2 | TRBV15 | CATSGTQGTNTGELFF
TRBJ2-1 | TRBV7-9 | CASSLSQGYNEQFF
TRBJ2-1 | TRBV29-1 | CSVSLAGGQDNEQFF
TRBJ2-2 | TRBV12-3/TRBV12-4 | CASSLAKTSGINTGELFF
TRBJ2-1 | TRBV7-9 | CASSLSRNEQFF
TRBJ2-7 | TRBV20-1 | CSARDWTGGTSGSPLLDEQYF
TRBJ2-4 | TRBV5-1 | CASSLDAGVAKNIQYF
TRBJ1-1 | TRBV4-1 | CASSQGPNTEAFF
TRBJ2-1 | TRBV5-1 | CASTQASGIPSNEQFF
TRBJ1-6 | TRBV20-1 | CSASPSSRSYNSPLHF
TRBJ2-5 | TRBV6-9 | CASSYHTTSGRAETQYF
TRBJ2-3 | TRBV4-2 | CASSQATRGTSTDTQYF
TRBJ1-4 | TRBV9 | CASSVGGTGGEKLFF
TRBJ2-1 | TRBV24-1 | CATSDTTLGAYNEQFF
TRBJ2-1 | TRBV2 | CASPVNIGRPEGEQFF
TRBJ2-1 | TRBV11-3 | CASSLGYLAGGRNEQFF
TRBJ2-7 | TRBV6-1 | CASIHAFRMVVSSCSYEQYF
TRBJ2-5 | TRBV25-1 | CASSRPGTVGRGAQYF
TRBJ2-4 | TRBV2 | CASSERAGVPQLAKNIQYF